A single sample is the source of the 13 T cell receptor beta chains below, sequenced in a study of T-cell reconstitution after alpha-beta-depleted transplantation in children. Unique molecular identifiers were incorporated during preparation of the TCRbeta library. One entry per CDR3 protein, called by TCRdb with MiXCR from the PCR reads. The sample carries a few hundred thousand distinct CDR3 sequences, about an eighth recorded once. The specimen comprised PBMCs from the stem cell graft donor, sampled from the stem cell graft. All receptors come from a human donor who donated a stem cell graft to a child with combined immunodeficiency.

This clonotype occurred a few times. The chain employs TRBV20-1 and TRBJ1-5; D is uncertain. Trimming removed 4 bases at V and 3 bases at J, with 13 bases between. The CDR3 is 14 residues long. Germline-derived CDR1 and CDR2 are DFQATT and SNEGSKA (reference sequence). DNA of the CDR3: TGCAGTGCTAACGCGGACGGACCCAATCAGCCCCAGCATTTT. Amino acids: CSANADGPNQPQHF.

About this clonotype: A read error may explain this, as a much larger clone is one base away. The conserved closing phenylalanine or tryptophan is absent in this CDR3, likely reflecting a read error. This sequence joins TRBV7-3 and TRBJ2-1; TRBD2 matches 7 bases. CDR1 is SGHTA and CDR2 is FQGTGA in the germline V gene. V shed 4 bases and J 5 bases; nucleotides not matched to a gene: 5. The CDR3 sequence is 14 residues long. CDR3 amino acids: CASSSQSGDNEQFS. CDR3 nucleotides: TGTGCCAGCAGCTCCCAAAGCGGGGACAATGAGCAGTTCTCC.

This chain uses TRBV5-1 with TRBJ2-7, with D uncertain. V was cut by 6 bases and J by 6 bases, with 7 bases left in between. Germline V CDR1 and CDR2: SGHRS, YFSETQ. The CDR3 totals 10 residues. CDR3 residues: CASMLGEQYF. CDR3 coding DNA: TGCGCCAGCATGTTAGGCGAGCAGTACTTC.

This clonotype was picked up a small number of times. In DNA form, the CDR3 reads TGTGCCAGCAGCTTGGTCTGGAGCTCCTACAATGAGCAGTTCTTC. Amino acids: CASSLVWSSYNEQFF. This chain uses TRBV5-6 with TRBJ2-1; D unclear. The CDR3 is 15 residues long. Between the trimmed V and J ends, which lost 0 bases and 0 bases, there was a span of 7 bases. CDR1 is SGHDT, CDR2 YYEEEE, per germline.

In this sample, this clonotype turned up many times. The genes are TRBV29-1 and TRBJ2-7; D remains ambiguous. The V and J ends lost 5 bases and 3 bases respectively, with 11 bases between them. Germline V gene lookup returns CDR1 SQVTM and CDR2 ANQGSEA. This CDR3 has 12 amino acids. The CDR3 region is CSVKGEDYEQYF. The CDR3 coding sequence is TGCAGCGTTAAAGGAGAAGACTACGAGCAGTACTTC.

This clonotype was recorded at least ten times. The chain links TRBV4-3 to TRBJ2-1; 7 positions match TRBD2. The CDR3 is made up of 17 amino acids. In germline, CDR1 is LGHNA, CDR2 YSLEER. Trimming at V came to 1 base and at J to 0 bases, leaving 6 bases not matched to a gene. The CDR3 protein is CASSQGPGGSSYNEQFF. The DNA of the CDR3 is TGCGCCAGCAGCCAAGGGCCGGGCGGGAGCTCCTACAATGAGCAGTTCTTC.

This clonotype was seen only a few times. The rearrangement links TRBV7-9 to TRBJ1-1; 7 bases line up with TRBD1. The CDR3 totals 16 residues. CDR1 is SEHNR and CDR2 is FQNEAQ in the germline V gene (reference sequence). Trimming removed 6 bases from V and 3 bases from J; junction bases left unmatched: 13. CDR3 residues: CASSPRGRMPYTEAFF. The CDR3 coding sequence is TGTGCCAGCAGTCCAAGGGGGCGGATGCCATACACTGAAGCTTTCTTT. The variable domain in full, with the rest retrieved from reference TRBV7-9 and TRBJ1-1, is DTGVSQNPRHKITKRGQNVTFRCDPISEHNRLYWYRQTLGQGPEFLTYFQNEAQLEKSRLLSDRFSAERPKGSFSTLEIQRTEQGDSAMYLCASSPRGRMPYTEAFFGQGTRLTVV.

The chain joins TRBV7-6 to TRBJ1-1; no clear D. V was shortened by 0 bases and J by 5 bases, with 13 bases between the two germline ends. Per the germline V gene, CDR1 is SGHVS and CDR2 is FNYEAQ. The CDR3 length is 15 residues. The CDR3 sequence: CASSLASGIGTEAFF. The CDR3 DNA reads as TGTGCCAGCAGCTTAGCGTCGGGGATCGGGACTGAAGCTTTCTTT.

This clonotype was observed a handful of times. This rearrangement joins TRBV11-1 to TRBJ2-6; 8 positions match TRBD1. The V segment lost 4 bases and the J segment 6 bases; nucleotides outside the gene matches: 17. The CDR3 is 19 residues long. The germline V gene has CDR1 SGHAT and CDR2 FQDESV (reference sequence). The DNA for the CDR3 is TGTGCCAGCAGCTCCCTGACAGGCTCAGGGGGCCTAATGGCCAACGTCCTGACTTTC. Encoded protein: CASSSLTGSGGLMANVLTF.

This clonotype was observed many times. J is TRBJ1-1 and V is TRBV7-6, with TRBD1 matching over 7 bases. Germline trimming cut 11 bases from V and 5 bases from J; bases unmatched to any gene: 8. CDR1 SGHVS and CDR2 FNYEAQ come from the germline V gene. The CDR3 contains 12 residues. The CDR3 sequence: CASGGRGTEAFF. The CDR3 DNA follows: TGTGCCTCAGGGGGACGGGGGACTGAAGCTTTCTTT.

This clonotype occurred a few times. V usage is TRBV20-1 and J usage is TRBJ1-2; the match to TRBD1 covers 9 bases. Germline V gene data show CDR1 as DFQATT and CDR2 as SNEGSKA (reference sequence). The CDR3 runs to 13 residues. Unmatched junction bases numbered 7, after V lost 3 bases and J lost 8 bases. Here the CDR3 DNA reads TGCAGTGCTAGGGACAGGGGTGAAATAGGCTACACCTTC. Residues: CSARDRGEIGYTF.

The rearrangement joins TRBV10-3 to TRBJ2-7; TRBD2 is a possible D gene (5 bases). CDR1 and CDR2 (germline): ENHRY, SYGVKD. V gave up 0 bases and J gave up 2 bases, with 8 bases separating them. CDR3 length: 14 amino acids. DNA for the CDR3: TGTGCCATCAGTGAGTCAACAGCGGCCTACGAGCAGTACTTC. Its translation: CAISESTAAYEQYF.

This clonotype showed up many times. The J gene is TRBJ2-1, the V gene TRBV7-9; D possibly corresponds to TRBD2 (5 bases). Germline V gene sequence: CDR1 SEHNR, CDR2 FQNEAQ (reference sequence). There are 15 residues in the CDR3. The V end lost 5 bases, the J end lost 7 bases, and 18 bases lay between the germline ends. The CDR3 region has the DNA TGTGCCAGCAGCCCAAACCCGAGGGCCGGTAATGAGCAGTTCTTC. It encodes CASSPNPRAGNEQFF.